This is a list of T cell receptor beta chains from one sample in a study of cytomegalovirus exposure and HLA in healthy donors. Assay used: immunoSEQ multiplex PCR; TCRdb lists only in-frame clones, some missing. Among about 190,000 clones listed, approximately 80% were seen once. The specimen sequenced was PBMCs. Receptors were obtained from a woman aged 25-40 years in good health and CMV-seropositive. CDR3s include the opening cysteine and the closing phenylalanine or tryptophan. D genes are given only for firm matches. Clone size is not always given. Where it is, it says once, few, many or a class for expanded clones.

clone size: once
V gene: TRBV5-8
J gene: TRBJ1-5
D gene: TRBD1
CDR3 DNA: TGTGCCAGCAGCTTGGGGGCAGGGGGCGTCCCCCTGAATCAGCCCCAGCATTTT
CDR3 protein: CASSLGAGGVPLNQPQHF

clone size: once
V gene: TRBV28
J gene: TRBJ2-4
D gene: TRBD2
CDR3 DNA: TGTGCCAGCGTCCCGTGGGCGGGAGGGGACATTCAGTACTTC
CDR3 protein: CASVPWAGGDIQYF

clone size: -
V gene: TRBV7-3
J gene: TRBJ2-3
D gene: -
CDR3 DNA: TGTGCCAGCAGCAAGACTGGGGGGAGCACAGATACGCAGTATTTT
CDR3 protein: CASSKTGGSTDTQYF

clone size: -
V gene: TRBV13
J gene: TRBJ2-1
D gene: -
CDR3 DNA: TGTGCCAGCAGCTTGAGGGCAGAGATCTACAATGAGCAGTTCTTC
CDR3 protein: CASSLRAEIYNEQFF

clone size: -
V gene: TRBV19
J gene: TRBJ1-2
D gene: TRBD1
CDR3 DNA: TGTGCCAGTAGTATGGGACAGGGGGCTTCCCCCTTCTATGGCTACACCTTC
CDR3 protein: CASSMGQGASPFYGYTF

clone size: once
V gene: TRBV5-6
J gene: TRBJ2-7
D gene: TRBD2
CDR3 DNA: TGTGCCAGCAGCTTGGTACTAGCGGGGGACGAGCAGTACTTC
CDR3 protein: CASSLVLAGDEQYF

clone size: -
V gene: TRBV4-2
J gene: TRBJ1-2
D gene: TRBD1
CDR3 DNA: TGTGCCAGCAGCCAAGATCCGGTGACAGGGGGCATTTGCGGCTACACCTTC
CDR3 protein: CASSQDPVTGGICGYTF

clone size: -
V gene: TRBV18
J gene: TRBJ1-1
D gene: -
CDR3 DNA: TGTGCCAGCTCACCGAGGGCAATGAACACTGAAGCTTTCTTT
CDR3 protein: CASSPRAMNTEAFF

clone size: -
V gene: TRBV10-3
J gene: TRBJ2-1
D gene: TRBD2
CDR3 DNA: TGTGCCATCACGGCTAGCGGGGGGATGAATGAGCAGTTCTTC
CDR3 protein: CAITASGGMNEQFF

clone size: -
V gene: TRBV13
J gene: TRBJ2-5
D gene: TRBD2
CDR3 DNA: TGTGCCAGCAGCTTTGAAGCTAGCGGGGGGGAGACCCAGTACTTC
CDR3 protein: CASSFEASGGETQYF

clone size: once
V gene: TRBV19
J gene: TRBJ2-1
D gene: TRBD2
CDR3 DNA: TGTGCCAGTAGTGGGCGGGGGGCAGGGACGTCCTCAAGCTCCTACAATGAGCAGTTCTTC
CDR3 protein: CASSGRGAGTSSSSYNEQFF

clone size: -
V gene: TRBV19
J gene: TRBJ1-2
D gene: TRBD1
CDR3 DNA: TGTGCCAGTACAGAGACAGGGAGCAACTATGGCTACACCTTC
CDR3 protein: CASTETGSNYGYTF

clone size: -
V gene: TRBV7-7
J gene: TRBJ2-3
D gene: TRBD2
CDR3 DNA: TGTGCTAGCAGCCCGACTAGCAGAGACACAGATACGCAGTATTTT
CDR3 protein: CASSPTSRDTDTQYF

clone size: -
V gene: TRBV19
J gene: TRBJ2-7
D gene: TRBD1
CDR3 DNA: TGTGCCAGTAGTATCACTCGACAGGGGGCTTACGAGCAGTACTTC
CDR3 protein: CASSITRQGAYEQYF

clone size: -
V gene: TRBV19
J gene: TRBJ1-2
D gene: TRBD1
CDR3 DNA: TGTGCCAGTACAGGGACAGGGGAGGTGGATGGCTACACCTTC
CDR3 protein: CASTGTGEVDGYTF

clone size: -
V gene: TRBV7-6
J gene: TRBJ2-1
D gene: TRBD1
CDR3 DNA: TGTGCCAGCAGCTTAGGGCCGGGACAGATCAATGAGCAGTTCTTC
CDR3 protein: CASSLGPGQINEQFF

clone size: few
V gene: TRBV4-3
J gene: TRBJ2-5
D gene: TRBD2
CDR3 DNA: TGCGCCAGCAGCCAAGTGCCTAGCGGGGGGGAGACCCAGTACTTC
CDR3 protein: CASSQVPSGGETQYF

clone size: -
V gene: TRBV7-8
J gene: TRBJ1-4
D gene: -
CDR3 DNA: TGTGCCAGCGCGGGACTGTCTAATGAAAAACTGTTTTTT
CDR3 protein: CASAGLSNEKLFF

clone size: many
V gene: TRBV7-7
J gene: TRBJ1-1
D gene: -
CDR3 DNA: TGTGCTAGCGCCGTGAGGCGGGGAACTGAAGCTTTCTTT
CDR3 protein: CASAVRRGTEAFF

clone size: -
V gene: TRBV7-8
J gene: TRBJ2-7
D gene: -
CDR3 DNA: TGTGCCAGCAGCTTAGGTCTTGGGGAGGTATTATACGAGCAGTACTTC
CDR3 protein: CASSLGLGEVLYEQYF

clone size: -
V gene: TRBV19
J gene: TRBJ2-2
D gene: -
CDR3 DNA: TGTGCCAGTAGTATCGACGACAGTTACACCGGGGAGCTGTTTTTT
CDR3 protein: CASSIDDSYTGELFF

clone size: -
V gene: TRBV14
J gene: TRBJ1-6
D gene: TRBD1
CDR3 DNA: TGTGCCAGCAGCCGGACAGGGGGCAATTCACCCCTCCACTTT
CDR3 protein: CASSRTGGNSPLHF

clone size: few
V gene: TRBV28
J gene: TRBJ1-1
D gene: -
CDR3 DNA: TGTGCCAGCAGTGGCCAAGGGGGAAACACTGAAGCTTTCTTT
CDR3 protein: CASSGQGGNTEAFF

clone size: -
V gene: TRBV18
J gene: TRBJ2-1
D gene: TRBD2
CDR3 DNA: TGTGCCAGCTCACCGAGGCAATCTAGCGGGACATCCAATGAGCAGTTCTTC
CDR3 protein: CASSPRQSSGTSNEQFF

clone size: -
V gene: TRBV19
J gene: TRBJ2-7
D gene: -
CDR3 DNA: TGTGCCAGTAGATCCCAAAACAGCCAATACTACGAGCAGTACTTC
CDR3 protein: CASRSQNSQYYEQYF

clone size: -
V gene: TRBV11-2
J gene: TRBJ2-7
D gene: -
CDR3 DNA: TGTGCCAGCAGCTTAGATGGGGCCTACGCGGGAGAGCAGTACTTC
CDR3 protein: CASSLDGAYAGEQYF

clone size: few
V gene: TRBV21-1
J gene: TRBJ2-6
D gene: -
CDR3 DNA: TGTGCCAGCAGCAAAGACGAGGGACAGGATTCCTCTGGGGCCAACGTCCTGACTTTC
CDR3 protein: CASSKDEGQDSSGANVLTF

clone size: -
V gene: TRBV27
J gene: TRBJ1-4
D gene: -
CDR3 DNA: TGTGCCAGCACCCAGGACAGCCCTGCAACTAATGAAAAACTGTTTTTT
CDR3 protein: CASTQDSPATNEKLFF

clone size: -
V gene: TRBV9
J gene: TRBJ1-1
D gene: -
CDR3 DNA: TGTGCCAGCAGCGCAGACAGTCCTGAAGCTTTCTTT
CDR3 protein: CASSADSPEAFF

clone size: -
V gene: TRBV5-1
J gene: TRBJ2-5
D gene: TRBD2
CDR3 DNA: TGCGCCAGCAGCCCGGGAGTACTAGCGGGTGCAGAGACCCAGTACTTC
CDR3 protein: CASSPGVLAGAETQYF

clone size: -
V gene: TRBV27
J gene: TRBJ2-5
D gene: -
CDR3 DNA: TGTGCCAGCAGTGTTGGGCCGGGGCAAGAGACCCAGTACTTC
CDR3 protein: CASSVGPGQETQYF

clone size: once
V gene: TRBV5-1
J gene: TRBJ1-2
D gene: -
CDR3 DNA: TGCGCCAGCCGAAGGGATGGGGGCTCGGGCTACACCTTC
CDR3 protein: CASRRDGGSGYTF

clone size: -
V gene: TRBV7-2
J gene: TRBJ1-4
D gene: TRBD1
CDR3 DNA: TGTGCCAGCAGCTTTACTCGGAGGGGACAGGGGGCCACTAATGAAAAACTGTTTTTT
CDR3 protein: CASSFTRRGQGATNEKLFF

clone size: -
V gene: TRBV28
J gene: TRBJ1-5
D gene: TRBD1
CDR3 DNA: TGTGCCAGCAGTTCCTCTGGACAGGCGGATAATCAGCCCCAGCATTTT
CDR3 protein: CASSSSGQADNQPQHF

clone size: -
V gene: TRBV5-1
J gene: TRBJ1-1
D gene: -
CDR3 DNA: TGCGCCAGCAGCTTGGTGGGGGCGCGAGACACTGAAGCTTTCTTT
CDR3 protein: CASSLVGARDTEAFF

clone size: -
V gene: TRBV28
J gene: TRBJ2-7
D gene: -
CDR3 DNA: TGTGCCAGCAGTTCCGAGGACGAGCAGTACTTC
CDR3 protein: CASSSEDEQYF

clone size: -
V gene: TRBV27
J gene: TRBJ2-7
D gene: TRBD2
CDR3 DNA: TGTGCCAGCAGTTTGCGGTGGGGTGCTAGCGGGAACTACGAGCAGTACTTC
CDR3 protein: CASSLRWGASGNYEQYF

clone size: -
V gene: TRBV4-3
J gene: TRBJ2-1
D gene: TRBD2
CDR3 DNA: TGCGCCAGCAGCCAGACTAGCGGGGGGGCCCTAGATTTCAGCGAGCAGTTCTTC
CDR3 protein: CASSQTSGGALDFSEQFF

clone size: -
V gene: TRBV18
J gene: TRBJ1-1
D gene: -
CDR3 DNA: TGTGCCAGCTCACCTTTGCAGATCTCGAACACTGAAGCTTTCTTT
CDR3 protein: CASSPLQISNTEAFF

clone size: -
V gene: TRBV7-9
J gene: TRBJ2-1
D gene: TRBD2
CDR3 DNA: TGTGCCAGCAGCCTCCGACTAGCGGGGTTCCATGAGCAGTTCTTC
CDR3 protein: CASSLRLAGFHEQFF

clone size: -
V gene: TRBV7-9
J gene: TRBJ2-3
D gene: -
CDR3 DNA: TGTGCCAGCAGCTTAAGCGGCACAGATACGCAGTATTTT
CDR3 protein: CASSLSGTDTQYF

clone size: -
V gene: TRBV28
J gene: TRBJ1-2
D gene: -
CDR3 DNA: TGTGCCAGCAGTTTATCACAGGCTACCGGCTACACCTTC
CDR3 protein: CASSLSQATGYTF

clone size: once
V gene: TRBV9
J gene: TRBJ2-4
D gene: TRBD2
CDR3 DNA: TGTGCCAGCAGCGGAGGACTAGCGGGACTAGCCAAAAACATTCAGTACTTC
CDR3 protein: CASSGGLAGLAKNIQYF

clone size: -
V gene: TRBV7-9
J gene: TRBJ2-2
D gene: -
CDR3 DNA: TGTTCCAGCAGCCCCCCCGGGCAGCGGGTTCATACCGGGGAGCTGTTTTTT
CDR3 protein: CSSSPPGQRVHTGELFF

clone size: -
V gene: TRBV9
J gene: TRBJ2-1
D gene: TRBD2
CDR3 DNA: TGTGCCAGCAGCGTACTGGGGACTAGCGGGAGCAATGAGCAGTTCTTC
CDR3 protein: CASSVLGTSGSNEQFF

clone size: -
V gene: TRBV29-1
J gene: TRBJ2-2
D gene: TRBD2
CDR3 DNA: TGCAGCGTTGTAATACTAGCGACAACCGGGGAGCTGTTTTTT
CDR3 protein: CSVVILATTGELFF

clone size: once
V gene: TRBV5-4
J gene: TRBJ1-3
D gene: -
CDR3 DNA: TGTGCCAGCAGTCCCGACAGGCCTGGAAACACCATATATTTT
CDR3 protein: CASSPDRPGNTIYF

clone size: few
V gene: TRBV7-2
J gene: TRBJ2-1
D gene: -
CDR3 DNA: TGTGCCAGCAGCTTAGACTATAGCCGGGATGAGCAGTTCTTC
CDR3 protein: CASSLDYSRDEQFF

clone size: once
V gene: TRBV5-6
J gene: TRBJ2-2
D gene: -
CDR3 DNA: TGTGCCAGCAGCTTTTCGGCGAACACCGGGGAGCTGTTTTTT
CDR3 protein: CASSFSANTGELFF

clone size: once
V gene: TRBV7-9
J gene: TRBJ1-3
D gene: -
CDR3 DNA: TGTGCCAGCAGCTTAGATTTAGTAGGGGCTGGAAACACCATATATTTT
CDR3 protein: CASSLDLVGAGNTIYF

clone size: -
V gene: TRBV7-9
J gene: TRBJ1-1
D gene: -
CDR3 DNA: TGTTCCAGCAGCTTACAGGACAGTGAAGCTTTCTTT
CDR3 protein: CSSSLQDSEAFF

clone size: -
V gene: TRBV10-3
J gene: TRBJ1-1
D gene: -
CDR3 DNA: TGTGCCACAGACAACACAGGGATCTCTCACACTGAAGCTTTCTTT
CDR3 protein: CATDNTGISHTEAFF